This T cell receptor (beta chain) was identified during a study of brain T cells in children with intractable seizures. Method: immunoSEQ multiplex PCR; TCRdb's copy keeps in-frame clones and lacks some. The sample holds under 150,000 clones; approximately 94% are singletons and the top ten take roughly 4%. The V gene's germline CDR1 is SGHRS and CDR2 YFSETQ. The CDR3 contains 13 residues. The V end was cut by 1 base, the J end by 4 bases, with 8 bases between. This TCR came from a boy younger than two with hemimegalencephaly and intractable seizures. Sample: peripheral blood, taken at surgery. The V call is TRBV5-1, the J call TRBJ2-5; D gene unclear. Here the CDR3 reads CASSLISGETQYF. DNA of the CDR3: TGCGCCAGCAGCTTGATAAGTGGAGAGACCCAGTACTTC.